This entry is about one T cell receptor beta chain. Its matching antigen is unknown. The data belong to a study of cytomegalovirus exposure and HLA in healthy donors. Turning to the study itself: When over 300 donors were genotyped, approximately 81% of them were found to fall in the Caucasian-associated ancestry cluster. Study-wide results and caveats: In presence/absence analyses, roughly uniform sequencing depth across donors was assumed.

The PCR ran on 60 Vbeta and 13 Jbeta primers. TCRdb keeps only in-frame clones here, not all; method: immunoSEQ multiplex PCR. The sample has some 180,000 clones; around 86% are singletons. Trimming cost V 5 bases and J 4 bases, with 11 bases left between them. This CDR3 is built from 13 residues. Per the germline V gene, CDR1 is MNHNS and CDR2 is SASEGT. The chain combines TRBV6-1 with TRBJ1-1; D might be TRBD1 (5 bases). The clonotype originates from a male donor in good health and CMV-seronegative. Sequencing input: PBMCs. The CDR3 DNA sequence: TGTGCCAGCAGTAATCAGGGTTTCACTGAAGCTTTCTTT. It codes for CASSNQGFTEAFF.